This T cell receptor (beta chain) is drawn from a study of regulatory T cells in long-lasting Graves disease. Time point here: newly diagnosed GD, antithyroid drugs for less than 3 months. PBMCs provided the RNA from which the TCR library was made. This clonotype occurred a few times. With iRepertoire HTBI primers and Arm-PCR of CDR3 regions, TCR beta libraries were built. TCRdb re-derived calls from the multiplex PCR reads in MiXCR, one entry per CDR3 protein. The sample shows approximately 400,000 distinct CDR3 sequences, approximately 15% of them seen only once. Germline V gene data show CDR1 as SQVTM and CDR2 as ANQGSEA. This CDR3 spans 11 amino acids. These sequences were also reported in another study, on T cells in Graves' hyperthyroidism and ophthalmopathy.

Source: peripheral blood mononuclear cells (PBMCs), taken at new diagnosis, from a patient treated with antithyroid drugs. J is TRBJ2-1 and V is TRBV29-1; TRBD2 aligns across 8 bases. The clonotype comes from a young woman with Graves disease. The CDR3 DNA reads TGCAGTTGCACTAGCGGCAATGAGCAGTTCTTC. Its protein product is CSCTSGNEQFF.